The 19 T cell receptor beta chains below come from one sample, sequenced in a study of spatial heterogeneity in lung cancer (dated 2019 in TCRdb). The sample's time point label, decoded: sample taken at primary tumor resection. TCR sequencing used whole RNA extracted from tumor and nontumor lung tissue, or from cryopreserved PBMC samples, without cell sorting. The library was generated by 5' RACE. Instrument on record: NextSeq 500. TCRdb reprocessed the public reads (quality trimming at Q25 with fastp, clone calling with MiXCR) and kept in-frame beta chains. Here each entry gathers all rows of one CDR3 protein and keeps the most common genes and DNA. Within this sample are more than 6,500 distinct CDR3 sequences, with 3% to 4.5% of them counted one time only. The biggest ten clones account for roughly 25% of the sample. Specimen: normal lung tissue next to the tumor, collected at surgery. The receptors derive from a female donor with early-stage non-small cell lung cancer.

This clonotype was detected ten times or more. This beta chain is a stray sequence in a library constructed for alpha chains; its clone size is not meaningful. The V call is TRBV7-8, the J call TRBJ2-3; a possible D gene is TRBD2 (7 bases). The V and J ends lost 2 bases and 9 bases respectively, with 18 bases between them. CDR1 is SGHVS and CDR2 is FQNEAQ in the germline V gene. The length of the CDR3 is 15 residues. This chain's CDR3 is CASSLSSAGGQTQYF. CDR3 nucleotides: TGTGCCAGCAGCTTAAGTTCGGCCGGGGGGCAGACGCAGTATTTT.

This clonotype was found many times. A library made for alpha chains picked up this beta chain off target, so its size means little. The rearrangement uses TRBV6-1 and TRBJ2-5; 10 bases fit TRBD2. Germline V lookup: CDR1 MNHNS, CDR2 SASEGT. The CDR3 spans 18 residues. Trimming took 6 bases from V and 5 from J; bases not matched to a gene: 18. In nucleotides, the CDR3 is TGTGCCAGCAGCCTTTTCCTAGCGGGGGTGGTTGAGGAGGAGACCCAGTACTTC. Its translation is CASSLFLAGVVEEETQYF.

This clonotype was counted many times. This beta chain slipped into a library made for alpha chains as a stray read, so its size is not meaningful. The V gene is TRBV3-1, the J gene TRBJ2-5; 10 nucleotides line up with TRBD2. The CDR3 is made up of 16 amino acids. Germline CDR1 and CDR2: LGHDT and YNNKEL (reference sequence). Germline trimming cut 1 base from V and 4 bases from J; bases unmatched to any gene: 6. Here the CDR3 reads CASSQARSGGSETQYF. CDR3 in DNA: TGTGCCAGCAGCCAAGCGCGTAGCGGGGGGTCAGAGACCCAGTACTTC.

This clonotype was counted ten times or more. Because the library targeted alpha chains, this beta chain is an off-target read whose size means little. The rearrangement joins TRBV27 to TRBJ2-3; maybe TRBD2 (5 bases). The length of the CDR3 is 14 residues. Trimming cost V 7 bases and J 4 bases, with 15 bases left between them. CDR1 and CDR2 (germline): MNHEY, SMNVEV (reference sequence). The CDR3: CASNEGFRADTQYF. For the CDR3, the DNA is TGTGCCAGCAATGAGGGCTTTAGGGCAGATACGCAGTATTTT.

This clonotype occurred many times. Since it is a stray read in a library aimed at alpha chains, this beta chain has a size that is not meaningful. This chain links TRBV12-3 or TRBV12-4 with TRBJ2-7; 11 bases map to TRBD2. This CDR3 has 16 residues. V gave up 3 bases and J gave up 5 bases; unmatched junction bases: 9. CDR3 residues: CASSFGPVTSGDEQYF. The DNA of the CDR3 is TGTGCCAGCAGTTTCGGACCCGTGACTAGCGGGGACGAGCAGTACTTC.

Ten or more counts support this clonotype. This beta chain appears as a stray read in a library generated for alpha chains; its size is not informative. CDR3 protein: CASSLLIAGGGTDTQYF. CDR3 DNA sequence: TGTGCCAGCAGCCTTTTAATAGCGGGCGGGGGCACAGATACGCAGTATTTT. The rearrangement joins TRBV28 to TRBJ2-3; TRBD2 matches 7 bases. V lost 6 bases and J lost 1; bases outside the gene matches: 13. Germline assignment: CDR1 MDHEN and CDR2 SYDVKM. The length of the CDR3 is 17 residues.

This clonotype is medium-sized by share. This beta chain turned up in a library designed for alpha chains; as an off-target read, its abundance says little. V gene TRBV6-5 combines with J gene TRBJ1-6; D gene unclear. V shed 6 bases and J shed 9 bases, with 24 bases lying between them. Per the germline V gene, CDR1 is MNHEY and CDR2 is SVGAGI. This CDR3 region has 17 residues. This CDR3 reads CASRPLTSETGISPLHF. CDR3 coding DNA: TGTGCCAGCAGGCCCTTAACATCGGAAACGGGAATTTCACCCCTCCACTTT.

Ten or more counts support this clonotype. This beta chain is a stray sequence in a library constructed for alpha chains; its clone size is not meaningful. This chain uses TRBV7-9 with TRBJ1-4; possible D gene TRBD1, 6 bases. Germline V lookup: CDR1 SEHNR, CDR2 FQNEAQ (reference sequence). V shed 5 bases and J shed 8 bases, with 18 bases lying between them. The CDR3 runs to 15 residues. The CDR3 nucleotides read TGTGCCAGCAGCCCGATACAGGGAGGGTACGAAAAACTGTTTTTT. It yields the protein CASSPIQGGYEKLFF. Complete variable domain (other parts from reference TRBV7-9 and TRBJ1-4): DTGVSQNPRHKITKRGQNVTFRCDPISEHNRLYWYRQTLGQGPEFLTYFQNEAQLEKSRLLSDRFSAERPKGSFSTLEIQRTEQGDSAMYLCASSPIQGGYEKLFFGSGTQLSVL.

This clonotype is medium-sized (0.01 to 0.1%). The library was designed around alpha chains, so this beta chain is a stray read whose abundance carries little weight. The CDR3 nucleotides are TGCAGTGCTTCTCTACAGGGGCCAGGAAGCTCTGGGGCCAACGTCCTGACTTTC. Translation gives CSASLQGPGSSGANVLTF. This chain uses TRBV20-1 with TRBJ2-6; 7 bases fit TRBD1. Germline V gene data show CDR1 as DFQATT and CDR2 as SNEGSKA (reference sequence). With V trimmed by 5 bases and J by 0 bases, 13 bases remained unmatched. The CDR3 extends over 18 amino acids.

At least ten counts were recorded for this clonotype. As an off-target read in a library built for alpha chains, this beta chain has a frequency of little significance. V usage is TRBV5-1 and J usage is TRBJ2-3; a possible D gene is TRBD1 (6 bases). Germline assignment: CDR1 SGHRS and CDR2 YFSETQ. CDR3 size: 18 residues. Trimming cost V 1 base and J 0 bases, with 18 bases left between them. The CDR3 DNA sequence: TGCGCCAGCAGCTTGCCTCTGGAGGTGGGGGCTAGCACAGATACGCAGTATTTT. Translating it yields CASSLPLEVGASTDTQYF.

This clonotype showed up many times. The size of this beta chain means little, since it is a stray read in a library made for alpha chains. The chain uses TRBV30 and TRBJ2-7, with D possibly matching TRBD1 (7 bases). With 2 bases removed from V and 5 bases from J, the gap between germline ends came to 16 bases. Germline V gene lookup returns CDR1 GTSNPN and CDR2 SVGIG (reference sequence). The CDR3 loop spans 14 amino acids. Here the CDR3 DNA reads TGTGCCTGGAGTATAGGAGGGGGCACCCACGAGCAGTACTTC. Amino acids: CAWSIGGGTHEQYF.

This clonotype was picked up many times. In a library made to pick up alpha chains, this beta chain is a stray read with a size that means little. This rearrangement joins TRBV18 to TRBJ2-2; D is uncertain. The CDR3 extends over 11 amino acids. V lost 5 bases to trimming and J lost 3 bases, with 1 base between them. The germline V gene encodes CDR1 KGHSH and CDR2 LQKENI. CDR3 sequence: CASSDTGELFF. DNA of the CDR3: TGTGCCAGCTCAGACACCGGGGAGCTGTTTTTT. Drawing the rest from reference TRBV18 and TRBJ2-2, the complete variable domain is NAGVMQNPRHLVRRRGQEARLRCSPMKGHSHVYWYRQLPEEGLKFMVYLQKENIIDESGMPKERFSAEFPKEGPSILRIQQVVRGDSAAYFCASSDTGELFFGEGSRLTVL.

This clonotype was counted at least ten times. This beta chain appears as a stray read in a library generated for alpha chains; its size is not informative. The rearrangement joins TRBV30 to TRBJ2-5, with TRBD2 as a possible D gene (5 bases). The CDR3 is 14 residues long. The V end was cut by 1 base, the J end by 1 base, with 10 bases between. CDR1 and CDR2 (germline): GTSNPN, SVGIG (reference sequence). In DNA, the CDR3 is TGTGCCTGGAGTGAACCGGGGAGCCAAGAGACCCAGTACTTC. Its translation: CAWSEPGSQETQYF.

In its sample, this clonotype ranks as medium-sized. This beta chain represents an off-target read in a library built for alpha chains; its size is of limited meaning. This chain connects TRBV29-1 to TRBJ2-7; D call uncertain. CDR1 is SQVTM, CDR2 ANQGSEA, per germline. CDR3 length equals 12 residues. V lost 4 bases and J lost 0, with 7 bases in between. The CDR3 DNA reads TGCAGCGTTGCACAGAGCTCCTACGAGCAGTACTTC. Amino acid sequence: CSVAQSSYEQYF.

In this sample, this clonotype turned up many times. Because the library targeted alpha chains, this beta chain is an off-target read whose size means little. V is TRBV10-3 and J is TRBJ2-7; 9 bases match TRBD1. The length of the CDR3 is 15 residues. Germline V gene lookup returns CDR1 ENHRY and CDR2 SYGVKD. Trimming took 6 bases from V and 5 from J; bases not matched to a gene: 11. CDR3 sequence (DNA): TGTGCCATCAGGGCGGACAGGGGTGGTACGAACGAGCAGTACTTC. Translation gives CAIRADRGGTNEQYF.

In its sample, this clonotype ranks as medium-sized. This beta chain came through as a stray read in a library set up for alpha chains, and its size says little. V usage is TRBV6-6 and J usage is TRBJ2-5; D is undetermined. V lost 2 bases to trimming and J lost 5 bases, with 12 bases between them. The CDR3 contains 14 residues. The germline gives CDR1 MNHNY, CDR2 SVGAGI (reference sequence). CDR3 residues: CASSYDLFAETQYF. The CDR3, as DNA: TGTGCCAGCAGTTACGATCTGTTCGCGGAGACCCAGTACTTC.

This clonotype has a count of ten or more. This beta chain was picked up by a library intended for alpha chains and is off target, so its count carries little meaning. The chain recombines TRBV20-1 with TRBJ2-3; possibly TRBD1 or TRBD2 for D (5 bases each). Germline-derived CDR1 and CDR2 are DFQATT and SNEGSKA (reference sequence). This CDR3 has 14 amino acids. In nucleotides, the CDR3 is TGCAGCTCCCCGGGACCTCTCCACACAGATACGCAGTATTTT. Protein product: CSSPGPLHTDTQYF.

This clonotype ranks as medium-sized (0.01 to 0.1%). This beta chain lies outside the target of a library built for alpha chains; its clone size means little. The V gene is TRBV18, the J gene TRBJ1-1; no definite D call. CDR1 KGHSH and CDR2 LQKENI come from the germline V gene. The CDR3 sequence is 12 residues long. V lost 4 bases to trimming and J lost 4 bases, with 7 bases between them. The CDR3 region is CASSQGGTEAFF. DNA of the CDR3: TGTGCCAGCTCACAGGGCGGCACTGAAGCTTTCTTT.

This clonotype is deemed medium-sized. With the library built for alpha chains, this beta chain is off target and its frequency is not meaningful. The J gene is TRBJ1-6, the V gene TRBV28, with D unresolved. Germline CDR1 MDHEN, CDR2 SYDVKM. This CDR3 has 15 residues. Trimming left V 3 bases short and J 5 bases short, with 11 bases between. CDR3 sequence (DNA): TGTGCCAGCAGTTTGTTAGGGTCGAATAATTCACCCCTCCACTTT. This gives the protein CASSLLGSNNSPLHF.